The 22 T cell receptor beta chains given below trace back to one sample, sequenced in a study of blood T cell repertoires in COVID-19. Profiling relied on immunoSEQ multiplex PCR, and the TCRdb table lists in-frame clones only, not all of them. The sample holds approximately 90,000 clones, roughly 90% seen once. The specimen was peripheral blood. These receptors came from a man between 60 and 75 years old with acute or convalescent COVID-19.

This rearrangement joins TRBV30 to TRBJ1-4; D ambiguous. The germline gives CDR1 GTSNPN, CDR2 SVGIG (reference sequence). V was clipped by 3 bases and J by 8 bases, with 19 bases between them. The CDR3 contains 15 residues. The CDR3 loop reads CAWSAATGVAEKLFF. Written as DNA, the CDR3 is TGTGCCTGGAGCGCAGCGACGGGTGTGGCAGAAAAACTGTTTTTT.

This clone was detected only once. The V gene is TRBV5-4, the J gene TRBJ2-7; 8 bases agree with TRBD2. This CDR3 comprises 17 residues. The germline V gene encodes CDR1 SGHNT and CDR2 YYREEE (reference sequence). Trimming removed 4 bases from V and 3 bases from J; junction bases left unmatched: 15. CDR3 bases: TGTGCCAGCAGCAGCCCCCGGGTGGAGCGGGGGAACTACGAGCAGTACTTC. Amino acid sequence: CASSSPRVERGNYEQYF.

This clone appeared a few times. The junction departs from germline at one end; a sequencing error may be responsible. V gene TRBV4-3 combines with J gene TRBJ2-2, with D uncertain. Looked up from germline, CDR1 is LGHNA and CDR2 is YSLEER. CDR3 length: 16 residues. The CDR3 region has the DNA TGCGCCAGCAGCCCGTACTTGATCCCGAAAACCGGGGAGCTGTTTTTT. Translating gives CASSPYLIPKTGELFF.

CDR3 residues: CASSQVKGPYEQYF. CDR3 coding DNA: TGTGCCAGCAGCCAAGTCAAGGGGCCCTACGAGCAGTACTTC. The chain joins TRBV3-1 (or the pseudogene TRBV3-2) to TRBJ2-7, with a tentative D call TRBD1 (5 bases). Deletions cut 1 base from V and 2 bases from J, with 9 bases between. The CDR3 is 14 amino acids. Germline lookup yields CDR1 LGHDT and CDR2 YNNKEL (reference sequence).

This chain uses TRBV15 with TRBJ1-2; 7 bases map to TRBD1. Germline-derived CDR1 and CDR2 are LNHNV and YYDKDF (reference sequence). The V and J ends lost 0 bases and 7 bases, in that order; junction bases with no gene match: 8. The CDR3 spans 15 residues. Here the CDR3 reads CATSRELKDRVGYTF. The DNA of the CDR3 is TGTGCCACCAGCAGAGAACTAAAAGACAGGGTTGGCTACACCTTC.

This chain connects TRBV5-5 to TRBJ1-2, with TRBD1 as a possible D gene (5 bases). Per the germline V gene, CDR1 is SGHKS and CDR2 is YYEKEE (reference sequence). V was cut by 0 bases and J by 0 bases, with 12 bases left in between. The CDR3 contains 16 residues. The CDR3 DNA follows: TGTGCCAGCAGCTTGGAGGGGCAGGGCTCTAACTATGGCTACACCTTC. Its protein product is CASSLEGQGSNYGYTF.

This clone was observed a single time. The chain employs TRBV7-2 and TRBJ1-4, with TRBD1 matching over 9 bases. Germline V gene lookup returns CDR1 SGHTA and CDR2 FQGNSA. V lost 5 bases, J lost 7 bases, and 8 bases stayed unmatched. The CDR3 is 15 amino acids. The DNA for the CDR3 is TGTGCCAGCAGCGTAACAGGGGGCGCGGGTGAAAAACTGTTTTTT. Protein: CASSVTGGAGEKLFF.

The genes are TRBV10-1 and TRBJ2-7; D is possibly TRBD2 (7 bases). This CDR3 is built from 12 residues. The germline V and J ends were trimmed by 6 bases and 2 bases, with 8 bases remaining between them. Germline V gene data show CDR1 as WNHNN and CDR2 as SYGVQD (reference sequence). CDR3 coding DNA: TGCGCCAGCAGCGGGGGGCCCTACGAGCAGTACTTC. Translated, it gives CASSGGPYEQYF.

V usage is TRBV29-1 and J usage is TRBJ2-3; D gene ambiguous. Trimming took 2 bases from V and 3 from J, leaving 9 bases between them. Germline values: CDR1 SQVTM, CDR2 ANQGSEA. The CDR3 loop spans 13 amino acids. In nucleotides, the CDR3 is TGCAGCGTTGAATCAGGTTTGACAGATACGCAGTATTTT. Protein sequence: CSVESGLTDTQYF.

The gene calls are TRBV5-1 and TRBJ2-2, with D perhaps matching TRBD2 (7 bases). Germline CDR1 and CDR2: SGHRS and YFSETQ. Trimming took 4 bases from V and 4 from J, leaving 14 bases between them. CDR3 size: 15 residues. The CDR3 protein is CASSPGGSRTGELFF. For the CDR3, the DNA is TGCGCCAGCAGCCCGGGGGGCTCCCGCACCGGGGAGCTGTTTTTT.

This clone showed up just a few times. The gene calls are TRBV11-3 and TRBJ2-1, with D possibly matching TRBD1 (6 bases). The CDR3 consists of 14 residues. Germline assignment: CDR1 SGHNT and CDR2 YENEEA. With 5 bases removed from V and 0 bases from J, the gap between germline ends came to 8 bases. CDR3 bases: TGTGCCAGCAGCCCGGACAGCTCCTACAATGAGCAGTTCTTC. It yields the protein CASSPDSSYNEQFF.

The V and J genes are TRBV10-1 and TRBJ2-4, with TRBD1 matching 8 bases. This CDR3 contains 15 residues. V trimming: 9 bases; J trimming: 2 bases; junction bases outside the gene matches: 9. Looked up from germline, CDR1 is WNHNN and CDR2 is SYGVQD (reference sequence). In nucleotides, the CDR3 is TGCGCCAGGAGACAGGGGCGGCGAACCAAAAACATTCAGTACTTC. Protein: CARRQGRRTKNIQYF.

This chain links TRBV14 with TRBJ2-3; D not resolved. Germline assignment: CDR1 SGHDN and CDR2 FVKESK. The CDR3 length is 15 residues. Trimming removed 1 base at V and 1 base at J, with 9 bases between. This CDR3 reads CASSQAQGGTDTQYF. DNA for the CDR3: TGTGCCAGCAGCCAAGCCCAAGGAGGCACAGATACGCAGTATTTT.

The chain combines TRBV2 with TRBJ2-1; D might be TRBD1 (6 bases). Germline V gives CDR1 SNHLY, CDR2 FYNNEI. This CDR3 spans 10 amino acids. Trimming stripped 4 bases from V and 12 bases from J, with 7 bases between. CDR3 nucleotide sequence: TGTGCCAGCAGTGCAGGGGCGCAGTTCTTC. Its protein product is CASSAGAQFF.

This chain uses TRBV6-2 or TRBV6-3 with TRBJ2-1; 11 bases fit TRBD2. The CDR3 is 16 amino acids. The germline V gene has CDR1 MNHEY and CDR2 SVGEGT. The trim removed 4 bases at V and 9 bases at J, leaving 11 bases unmatched. CDR3 DNA: TGTGCCAGCAGTTTACATACTAGCGGGAGTTCGGGTGAGCAGTTCTTC. Protein sequence: CASSLHTSGSSGEQFF.

The chain has TRBV19 and TRBJ1-2; unclear D gene. V gave up 2 bases and J gave up 2 bases, with 12 bases separating them. Germline V gene data show CDR1 as LNHDA and CDR2 as SQIVND (reference sequence). The CDR3 loop spans 15 amino acids. The CDR3 reads CASSISGGYNYGYTF. CDR3 in DNA: TGTGCCAGTAGTATATCGGGAGGGTACAACTATGGCTACACCTTC. Combining the CDR3 with reference TRBV19 and TRBJ1-2 gives the whole variable domain DGGITQSPKYLFRKEGQNVTLSCEQNLNHDAMYWYRQDPGQGLRLIYYSQIVNDFQKGDIAEGYSVSREKKESFPLTVTSAQKNPTAFYLCASSISGGYNYGYTFGSGTRLTVV.

The chain carries TRBV11-2 and TRBJ2-5; 9 bases agree with TRBD2. With V trimmed by 5 bases and J by 2 bases, 15 bases remained unmatched. The CDR3 has 18 residues. Per the germline V gene, CDR1 is SGHAT and CDR2 is FQNNGV. The CDR3, as DNA: TGTGCCAGCAGCAATTTATTTCGGGGGACTAGCAGACAAGAGACCCAGTACTTC. Translation gives CASSNLFRGTSRQETQYF.

This rearrangement joins TRBV9 to TRBJ2-1; 11 bases map to TRBD2. Germline-derived CDR1 and CDR2 are SGDLS and YYNGEE. With V trimmed by 0 bases and J by 4 bases, 3 bases remained unmatched. The CDR3 has 16 residues. CDR3 sequence: CASSVEGTSGYNEQFF. CDR3 sequence (DNA): TGTGCCAGCAGCGTAGAAGGGACTAGCGGATACAATGAGCAGTTCTTC.

The rearrangement uses TRBV6-5 and TRBJ2-1; TRBD2 matches at 9 bases. The CDR3 contains 14 residues. The germline V gene has CDR1 MNHEY and CDR2 SVGAGI. V shed 4 bases and J 4 bases; nucleotides not matched to a gene: 2. CDR3 coding DNA: TGTGCCAGCAGTTGGACTAGCGCTTACAATGAGCAGTTCTTC. Translation gives CASSWTSAYNEQFF.

The rearrangement links TRBV6-2 or TRBV6-3 to TRBJ2-7; TRBD1 might be the D (6 bases). Looked up from germline, CDR1 is MNHEY and CDR2 is SVGEGT. The CDR3 runs to 11 residues. V gave up 4 bases and J gave up 6 bases, with 7 bases separating them. As DNA, the CDR3 is TGTGCCAGCAGTTGGGACATCGAGCAGTACTTC. Amino acid sequence: CASSWDIEQYF.

The chain employs TRBV30 and TRBJ1-4; 9 nucleotides match TRBD1. CDR3 length: 15 amino acids. V lost 3 bases, J lost 7 bases, and 9 bases stayed unmatched. Germline CDR1 is GTSNPN and CDR2 is SVGIG (reference sequence). The CDR3 DNA sequence: TGTGCCTGGAGCTATCCCGGGACAGGGTCTGAAAAACTGTTTTTT. As protein: CAWSYPGTGSEKLFF.

The rearrangement links TRBV6-2 or TRBV6-3 to TRBJ2-5; tentatively, D is TRBD2 (6 bases). Germline V lookup: CDR1 MNHEY, CDR2 SVGEGT. The CDR3 sequence is 15 residues long. The ends were cut back, 0 bases at V and 7 bases at J, with 15 bases in the middle. This CDR3 reads CASSYSRGRELTQYF. CDR3 bases: TGTGCCAGCAGTTACTCGCGGGGACGGGAGTTGACCCAGTACTTC.